A single sample gave rise to the 23 T cell receptor beta chains below, sequenced in a study of CD8 T cells in ankylosing spondylitis. Antigens for these TCRs are unknown. TCRdb reprocessed the 5' RACE reads via MiXCR and lists one record per CDR3 protein. The repertoire holds about 840,000 distinct CDR3 sequences, with approximately 10% as singletons. General study points: Ankylosing spondylitis blood seemed to carry a telltale TCR beta motif made of roughly eight highly homologous variants.

The sequenced material came from blood, either unsorted or a sorted T cell fraction (not recorded which). The receptors originated from a male donor with ankylosing spondylitis.

This clonotype was observed a handful of times. The chain joins TRBV6-1 to TRBJ2-3, with D perhaps matching TRBD1 or TRBD2 (5 bases each). CDR1 and CDR2 (germline): MNHNS, SASEGT. This CDR3 is built from 14 residues. V dropped 7 bases and J dropped 4 bases, with 15 bases sitting between them. The CDR3 reads CASTKRVGADTQYF. The CDR3 DNA is TGTGCCAGCACCAAGAGAGTGGGGGCAGATACGCAGTATTTT.

A few counts support this clonotype. The V gene is TRBV6-2 or TRBV6-3, the J gene TRBJ1-6, with a tentative D call TRBD1 (6 bases). V was pared by 6 bases and J by 10 bases, with 16 bases between. The CDR3 contains 14 residues. The V gene's germline CDR1 is MNHEY and CDR2 SVGEGT. CDR3 DNA sequence: TGTGCCAGCAGGCCGGGGGGCGTTAGATCACCCCTCCACTTT. Residues: CASRPGGVRSPLHF.

The chain is built from TRBV6-5 and TRBJ1-2, with D perhaps TRBD1 (6 bases). V lost 2 bases and J lost 8, with 9 bases in between. The germline V gene encodes CDR1 MNHEY and CDR2 SVGAGI. The CDR3 is 12 residues long. The CDR3 bases are TGTGCCAGCAGTTACAGGGGGAAGGGCTACACCTTC. Translating it yields CASSYRGKGYTF.

This clonotype was observed a handful of times. One junction end does not reproduce the germline sequence, and a read error may be involved. The gene calls are TRBV20-1 and TRBJ1-1; D call uncertain. Germline CDR1 reads DFQATT; CDR2 reads SNEGSKA (reference sequence). The CDR3 extends over 12 amino acids. DNA for the CDR3: TGCAGTGCTAGGGGGATAGGGTTGATTGTGGGATTT. Translated, it gives CSARGIGLIVGF.

This clonotype was counted ten times or more. The gene calls are TRBV10-3 and TRBJ2-1, with 7 bases aligning to TRBD1. The ends lost 3 bases at V and 0 bases at J; junction bases unmatched: 5. The CDR3 runs to 16 residues. Germline V gives CDR1 ENHRY, CDR2 SYGVKD. Written as DNA, the CDR3 is TGTGCCATCAGTGACAAGGGGGCGAGCTCCTACAATGAGCAGTTCTTC. Translation gives CAISDKGASSYNEQFF.

This clonotype has at least ten counts. V and J are TRBV20-1 and TRBJ2-7; 13 bases match TRBD2. The length of the CDR3 is 15 residues. J lost 10 bases, V lost 1 base, and 10 bases had no gene match. Germline V gene lookup returns CDR1 DFQATT and CDR2 SNEGSKA (reference sequence). CDR3 sequence reads: CSARVPGLAGSGQYF. In DNA, the CDR3 is TGCAGTGCTAGAGTCCCGGGACTAGCGGGGTCCGGACAGTACTTC.

The chain couples TRBV5-1 to TRBJ2-2; 7 bases are a match to TRBD1. There are 14 residues in the CDR3. Trimming took 4 bases from V and 5 from J; bases not matched to a gene: 5. In germline, CDR1 is SGHRS, CDR2 YFSETQ. The CDR3 sequence: CASSQTQGTGELFF. The CDR3 DNA is TGCGCCAGCAGCCAAACACAGGGGACCGGGGAGCTGTTTTTT.

The sample holds a few counts of this clonotype. The chain joins TRBV7-2 to TRBJ2-3, with D possibly being TRBD1 (6 bases). V was cut by 5 bases and J by 7 bases, with 16 bases left in between. Germline CDR1 is SGHTA and CDR2 is FQGNSA. This CDR3 is 14 amino acids long. Written as DNA, the CDR3 is TGTGCCAGCAGCCAGGACAGTCGGGTGCATACGCAGTATTTT. The encoded protein is CASSQDSRVHTQYF.

In its sample, this clonotype was seen a few times. The gene calls are TRBV27 and TRBJ1-4; D remains ambiguous. In germline, CDR1 is MNHEY, CDR2 SMNVEV (reference sequence). Trimming took 6 bases from V and 8 from J, leaving 10 bases between them. The CDR3 totals 12 residues. This chain's CDR3 is CASRDRREKLFF. The DNA of the CDR3 is TGTGCCAGCAGAGATAGGCGGGAAAAACTGTTTTTT. The full variable domain, completed using reference TRBV27 and TRBJ1-4, is EAQVTQNPRYLITVTGKKLTVTCSQNMNHEYMSWYRQDPGLGLRQIYYSMNVEVTDKGDVPEGYKVSRKEKRNFPLILESPSPNQTSLYFCASRDRREKLFFGSGTQLSVL.

This clonotype was seen many times. The chain employs TRBV29-1 and TRBJ2-1, with 10 bases that match TRBD2. The CDR3 contains 16 residues. V was clipped by 4 bases and J by 2 bases; unmatched bases: 8. Germline V CDR1 and CDR2: SQVTM, ANQGSEA. CDR3 in amino acids: CSVAHSSGRPYNEQFF. Here the CDR3 DNA reads TGCAGCGTTGCCCATTCTAGCGGGAGACCCTACAATGAGCAGTTCTTC.

The V call is TRBV23-1, the J call TRBJ1-5; possible D gene TRBD1, 6 bases. TRBV23-1 is recorded as an ORF, its role being uncertain. With 0 bases removed from V and 6 bases from J, the gap between germline ends came to 15 bases. The CDR3 totals 16 residues. The CDR3 region is CASSQSLGFRGQPQHF. The CDR3 coding sequence is TGCGCCAGCAGTCAATCGTTGGGATTCAGGGGTCAGCCCCAGCATTTT.

The chain employs TRBV5-1 and TRBJ2-5; 10 bases match TRBD1. CDR1 is SGHRS, CDR2 YFSETQ, per germline. Trimming at V came to 4 bases and at J to 0 bases, leaving 3 bases not matched to a gene. This CDR3 spans 15 amino acids. The CDR3 DNA reads as TGCGCCAGCAGCGAGGGACAGGGGAACCAAGAGACCCAGTACTTC. It is translated as CASSEGQGNQETQYF.

The chain employs TRBV12-3 or TRBV12-4 and TRBJ2-7; D not resolved. This CDR3 is 13 amino acids long. V lost 2 bases and J lost 3, with 8 bases in between. The CDR3 protein is CASSLNGHYEQYF. The CDR3 DNA reads TGTGCCAGCAGTTTAAACGGCCACTACGAGCAGTACTTC.

This clonotype was counted only a few times. The chain has TRBV20-1 and TRBJ1-4; D not resolved. The CDR3 covers 16 residues. Trimming left V 0 bases short and J 4 bases short, with 15 bases between. Germline CDR1 DFQATT, CDR2 SNEGSKA (reference sequence). The CDR3 sequence: CSARDRKGSFNEKLFF. The CDR3 DNA sequence: TGCAGTGCTAGAGATCGAAAGGGCAGCTTTAATGAAAAACTGTTTTTT.

This clonotype has a handful of counts. The chain links TRBV2 to TRBJ2-7, with TRBD1 identical over 9 bases. Trimming at V came to 6 bases and at J to 2 bases, leaving 11 bases not matched to a gene. There are 16 residues in the CDR3. Germline V lookup: CDR1 SNHLY, CDR2 FYNNEI. In DNA form, the CDR3 reads TGTGCCAGCAGAAAAGGACAGGGGACAACAACCTACGAGCAGTACTTC. The encoded protein is CASRKGQGTTTYEQYF.

This clonotype turned up a few times. This sequence joins TRBV11-3 and TRBJ2-5; 7 nucleotides line up with TRBD2. Germline-derived CDR1 and CDR2 are SGHNT and YENEEA. V dropped 1 base and J dropped 3; count of bases not matched to a gene: 8. This CDR3 is 16 amino acids long. The DNA for the CDR3 is TGTGCCAGCAGCTTAGGTCAAGTACGGGGGGAAGAGACCCAGTACTTC. It specifies CASSLGQVRGEETQYF.

A few counts support this clonotype. The chain uses TRBV20-1 and TRBJ2-7; 7 bases fit TRBD1. Trimming took 5 bases from V and 0 from J; bases not matched to a gene: 13. CDR1 is DFQATT, CDR2 SNEGSKA, per germline (reference sequence). This CDR3 contains 16 residues. In DNA, the CDR3 is TGCAGTGCTCCGAGACAGGACAGGATAGCCTCCTACGAGCAGTACTTC. Protein product: CSAPRQDRIASYEQYF.

This clonotype has a handful of counts. The chain uses TRBV7-6 and TRBJ2-5; tentative D call: TRBD1 (6 bases). Germline V gene sequence: CDR1 SGHVS, CDR2 FNYEAQ. The CDR3 consists of 16 residues. The V end lost 5 bases, the J end lost 5 bases, and 21 bases lay between the germline ends. CDR3 region: CASSLTGRVKGETQYF. CDR3 DNA sequence: TGTGCCAGCAGCCTAACAGGGCGGGTTAAAGGGGAGACCCAGTACTTC.

There are many counts of this clonotype. The chain has TRBV10-3 and TRBJ2-5; D ambiguous. The CDR3 covers 12 residues. Germline assignment: CDR1 ENHRY and CDR2 SYGVKD. The ends were cut back, 3 bases at V and 5 bases at J, with 7 bases in the middle. CDR3 in DNA: TGTGCCATCAGTGAAAGGGCGGAGACCCAGTACTTC. This sequence encodes CAISERAETQYF.

This clonotype has a handful of counts. CDR3: CASRKVLNSNQPQHF. As DNA, the CDR3 is TGTGCCAGCAGAAAGGTCCTAAATAGCAATCAGCCCCAGCATTTT. The chain is built from TRBV6-1 and TRBJ1-5; no firm D call. CDR1 is MNHNS and CDR2 is SASEGT in the germline V gene. V lost 6 bases to trimming and J lost 0 bases, with 12 bases between them. The CDR3 consists of 15 residues.

The sample holds a few counts of this clonotype. One end of the junction is discordant with germline, which a read error may explain. The chain employs TRBV20-1 and TRBJ2-7; TRBD2 might be the D (6 bases). The CDR3 loop spans 12 amino acids. Germline V gives CDR1 DFQATT, CDR2 SNEGSKA (reference sequence). This chain's CDR3 is CSARGRKHEQYF. The CDR3 region has the DNA TGCAGTGCAAGAGGGAGGAAACACGAGCAGTACTTC.

This clonotype was seen a few times. This sequence joins TRBV6-1 and TRBJ1-4; TRBD1 is a possible D gene (6 bases). The V end lost 6 bases, the J end lost 4 bases, and 18 bases lay between the germline ends. The CDR3 runs 16 residues. Germline values: CDR1 MNHNS, CDR2 SASEGT. CDR3 sequence (DNA): TGTGCCAGCAGAGTGTACAGGGAAGGGCTTAATGAAAAACTGTTTTTT. It yields the protein CASRVYREGLNEKLFF.

Ten or more counts support this clonotype. This chain uses TRBV20-1 with TRBJ2-2; D call uncertain. V lost 6 bases and J 4 bases, leaving 15 bases between the germline ends. The CDR3 has 14 amino acids. Germline V gene lookup returns CDR1 DFQATT and CDR2 SNEGSKA (reference sequence). The CDR3 nucleotides are TGCAGTGCCATAGCTCAGGAGCGCACCGGGGAGCTGTTTTTT. It translates to CSAIAQERTGELFF.